The 20 T cell receptor beta chains below all came from one sample that was sequenced in a study of T cells in Graves' hyperthyroidism and ophthalmopathy. The investigators amplified TCR beta CDR3 regions from RNA transcripts. When the TCR CDR3 underwent first-round RT-PCR, the HTBI primer set was used. TCRdb fed the multiplex PCR reads into MiXCR, producing one record per CDR3 protein. The repertoire includes 500,000 to 550,000 distinct CDR3 sequences, approximately 20% of them detected once, and approximately 50% sits in the top ten. Sequences were obtained from blood. The receptors here all came from a man between 35 and 55 years old with Graves' ophthalmopathy.

The genes are TRBV2 and TRBJ1-2; no clear D gene. Deletions cut 2 bases from V and 8 bases from J, with 15 bases between. The CDR3 length is 14 residues. Germline values: CDR1 SNHLY, CDR2 FYNNEI. The CDR3 reads CASSEYEESGGYTF. CDR3 DNA sequence: TGTGCCAGCAGTGAATACGAGGAATCCGGCGGCTACACCTTC.

The V call is TRBV27, the J call TRBJ2-7, with TRBD1 matching over 9 bases. Looked up from germline, CDR1 is MNHEY and CDR2 is SMNVEV (reference sequence). V shed 2 bases, J shed 3 bases, and the junction held 5 bases outside the gene matches. The CDR3 loop spans 15 amino acids. The CDR3 bases are TGTGCCAGCAGTTTAGATGGGACAGGGCGCTACGAGCAGTACTTC. This translates into CASSLDGTGRYEQYF.

The chain couples TRBV9 to TRBJ2-7; maybe TRBD1 (5 bases). Germline values: CDR1 SGDLS, CDR2 YYNGEE. The V gene lost 0 bases and the J gene lost 0 bases, with 13 bases spanning the gap. The length of the CDR3 is 16 residues. CDR3 region: CASSVGAGWNSYEQYF. The CDR3, as DNA: TGTGCCAGCAGCGTAGGGGCAGGGTGGAACTCCTACGAGCAGTACTTC.

This clonotype was counted at least ten times. The chain links TRBV29-1 to TRBJ2-7; 8 bases agree with TRBD2. Germline values: CDR1 SQVTM, CDR2 ANQGSEA. V gave up 6 bases and J gave up 3 bases; unmatched junction bases: 10. The CDR3 spans 14 residues. CDR3 DNA: TGCAGCGTGGCCTTTTCTAGCGGGCTCTACGAGCAGTACTTC. Translation gives CSVAFSSGLYEQYF.

This clonotype was picked up many times. The rearrangement uses TRBV20-1 and TRBJ2-5; 10 bases are a match to TRBD1. The CDR3 is 15 residues long. V lost 2 bases, J lost 3 bases, and 6 bases stayed unmatched. Germline CDR1 DFQATT, CDR2 SNEGSKA (reference sequence). Written as DNA, the CDR3 is TGCAGTGCTAGATCCGGGACAGGGGCGGAAGAGACCCAGTACTTC. It translates to CSARSGTGAEETQYF.

The chain recombines TRBV4-1 with TRBJ2-7, with D possibly TRBD2 on 5 matching bases. The CDR3 loop spans 15 amino acids. Germline V CDR1 and CDR2: MGHRA, YSYEKL. Trimming shortened V by 0 bases and J by 3 bases, and 12 bases separated the two germline ends. CDR3 DNA sequence: TGCGCCAGCAGCCAAGAACCCGGGAACCGCTACGAGCAGTACTTC. It encodes CASSQEPGNRYEQYF.

The genes are TRBV12-3 or TRBV12-4 and TRBJ2-5; 9 bases are shared with TRBD1. Trimming at V came to 6 bases and at J to 4 bases, leaving 6 bases not matched to a gene. The CDR3 contains 14 residues. The CDR3, as DNA: TGTGCCAGCAGCCGCCACAGGGGGCGAGAGACCCAGTACTTC. Translating gives CASSRHRGRETQYF.

This CDR3 reads CASSYGTGVGEPQHF. The CDR3 DNA reads as TGTGCCAGCAGTTACGGAACAGGGGTCGGGGAGCCCCAGCATTTT. V is TRBV6-5 and J is TRBJ1-5; 7 nucleotides align to TRBD1. Trimming cost V 2 bases and J 8 bases; bases outside gene matches: 9. The germline gives CDR1 MNHEY, CDR2 SVGAGI. This CDR3 is built from 15 residues.

The V and J genes are TRBV29-1 and TRBJ1-2; 9 nucleotides line up with TRBD1. Per germline, CDR1 SQVTM and CDR2 ANQGSEA. The CDR3 has 15 amino acids. Trimming removed 1 base from V and 8 bases from J; junction bases left unmatched: 11. CDR3: CSVEGITGTGRGYTF. Written as DNA, the CDR3 is TGCAGCGTTGAAGGGATAACCGGGACAGGGAGAGGCTACACCTTC.

A remark on this clonotype: Sequence at one end of the junction differs from germline and may be a read error. This chain uses TRBV7-2 with TRBJ2-1; 8 bases fit TRBD2. This CDR3 region has 14 residues. Per the germline V gene, CDR1 is SGHTA and CDR2 is FQGNSA. DNA of the CDR3: TGCGCCAGCAATCTCGCGGGAGGCGGGGAGACCCAGTTCTTC. It specifies CASNLAGGGETQFF.

The V and J genes are TRBV14 and TRBJ2-7; perhaps TRBD1 as D (5 bases). Trimming removed 0 bases at V and 6 bases at J, with 9 bases between. Per the germline V gene, CDR1 is SGHDN and CDR2 is FVKESK. The CDR3 runs 13 residues. Here the CDR3 DNA reads TGTGCCAGCAGCCAAGATTACAGGCGCGAGCAGTACTTC. This codes for CASSQDYRREQYF. Supplemented by reference TRBV14 and TRBJ2-7, the full variable domain reads EAGVTQFPSHSVIEKGQTVTLRCDPISGHDNLYWYRRVMGKEIKFLLHFVKESKQDESGMPNNRFLAERTGGTYSTLKVQPAELEDSGVYFCASSQDYRREQYFGPGTRLTVT.

This clonotype was seen repeatedly, ten times or more. The genes are TRBV5-1 and TRBJ2-7, with 8 bases lining up with TRBD1. V gave up 4 bases and J gave up 9 bases; unmatched junction bases: 12. The CDR3 length is 14 residues. Germline V gives CDR1 SGHRS, CDR2 YFSETQ. As DNA, the CDR3 is TGCGCCAGCAGCCCCCAGACAGGGGCCTCAGGGCAGTACTTC. Translating gives CASSPQTGASGQYF.

This clonotype was seen only a few times. V is TRBV12-5 and J is TRBJ1-2, with D tentatively TRBD1 (5 bases). V gave up 2 bases and J gave up 4 bases, with 11 bases separating them. Germline CDR1 reads LGHNT; CDR2 reads FRNRAP. This CDR3 has 14 amino acids. In DNA form, the CDR3 reads TGTGCTAGTGGTTTGTCCAGGGCTTTCTATGGCTACACCTTC. Its translation is CASGLSRAFYGYTF.

This clonotype has only one observation. One base away lies a much larger clone, so this may be a sequencing read error. The rearrangement joins TRBV11-2 to TRBJ2-1; D gene unclear. Germline-derived CDR1 and CDR2 are SGHAT and FQNNGV. The CDR3 totals 11 residues. In nucleotides, the CDR3 is TGTGCCAGCAGCCCATCGAAGGAGCAGTGCTTC. Translation gives CASSPSKEQCF.

This clonotype was seen repeatedly, ten times or more. This rearrangement joins TRBV2 to TRBJ1-2; 8 nucleotides line up with TRBD1. Germline CDR1 SNHLY, CDR2 FYNNEI. The V and J ends lost 6 bases and 6 bases, in that order; junction bases with no gene match: 6. CDR3 length: 13 residues. The CDR3 loop reads CASRDRGKDGYTF. The CDR3 nucleotides read TGTGCCAGCAGAGACAGGGGCAAGGATGGCTACACCTTC. Filled out from reference TRBV2 and TRBJ1-2, the complete variable domain reads EPEVTQTPSHQVTQMGQEVILRCVPISNHLYFYWYRQILGQKVEFLVSFYNNEISEKSEIFDDQFSVERPDGSNFTLKIRSTKLEDSAMYFCASRDRGKDGYTFGSGTRLTVV.

This clonotype was seen a handful of times. V is TRBV3-1 and J is TRBJ2-3, with D unresolved. From germline, CDR1 is LGHDT and CDR2 YNNKEL (reference sequence). V lost 3 bases and J 2 bases, leaving 9 bases between the germline ends. The CDR3 runs 14 residues. The CDR3 here is CASSQSALTDTQYF. DNA for the CDR3: TGTGCCAGCAGCCAGTCGGCCCTCACAGATACGCAGTATTTT.

A few counts support this clonotype. V gene TRBV7-3 combines with J gene TRBJ2-5; 11 bases line up with TRBD2. Germline loops: CDR1 SGHTA, CDR2 FQGTGA. The ends lost 5 bases at V and 4 bases at J; junction bases unmatched: 6. The CDR3 is 15 residues long. CDR3 sequence (DNA): TGTGCCAGCAGCCCAACACTAGCGGGGGTAGAGACCCAGTACTTC. Residues: CASSPTLAGVETQYF.

This clonotype showed up just a few times. This sequence joins TRBV28 and TRBJ1-6; D uncertain. Germline V gene data show CDR1 as MDHEN and CDR2 as SYDVKM. The CDR3 runs 15 residues. The germline V and J ends were trimmed by 5 bases and 10 bases, with 18 bases remaining between them. Here the CDR3 DNA reads TGTGCCAGCAGTCTCCCACGGGCCGGTTCCTCACCCCTCCACTTT. Translated: CASSLPRAGSSPLHF.

The chain recombines TRBV9 with TRBJ1-2; perhaps TRBD1 as D (6 bases). V was shortened by 0 bases and J by 7 bases, with 19 bases between the two germline ends. CDR1 is SGDLS and CDR2 is YYNGEE in the germline V gene. CDR3 length: 16 residues. The CDR3 here is CASSVVNPGAIGGYTF. CDR3 bases: TGTGCCAGCAGCGTAGTAAACCCGGGGGCCATAGGTGGCTACACCTTC.

The table lists this clonotype with a few counts. The chain joins TRBV18 to TRBJ2-7, with D maybe TRBD1 (6 bases). V lost 2 bases, J lost 7 bases, and 12 bases lay in between. This CDR3 has 13 amino acids. Germline V gives CDR1 KGHSH, CDR2 LQKENI. The CDR3 coding sequence is TGTGCCAGCTCACCATTGGGGGCGGGTGAGCAGTACTTC. The encoded protein is CASSPLGAGEQYF.